This TCR beta chain stems from a study of shared clonotypes between healthy human individuals. Study background: Every donor yielded three CD4 naive, three CD4 memory, two CD8 naive and one CD8 memory plate.

The ends were cut back, 4 bases at V and 5 bases at J, with 18 bases in the middle. This CDR3 has 16 amino acids. Germline V gene sequence: CDR1 LNHDA, CDR2 SQIVND (reference sequence). Data came from immunoSEQ multiplex PCR; TCRdb stores just in-frame clones and leaves some out. The sample gives approximately 100,000 clones, roughly 70% of which show up once; over 20% is in the top ten. Study observations and caveats: Of the naive CD4 clonotypes, 4% to 5% were shared across several donors. Among non-shared clonotypes, generation probabilities were lower than among those shared by all four donors.

Concerning this clone itself: The antigen remains undetermined.

The genes are TRBV19 and TRBJ2-1; tentatively, D is TRBD1 (6 bases). The sequencing input was memory CD8+ T cells sorted from blood. The subset here: CD45RO+ cells pooled with CCR7-negative TemRA cells. The sequence was obtained from a woman in her thirties in good health. The CDR3 region has the DNA TGTGCCAGTAGTAGGAGTTTGGACAGAATCGACAATGAGCAGTTCTTC. Translation: CASSRSLDRIDNEQFF.